This TCR beta chain was found in a study of blood T cell repertoires in COVID-19. Using immunoSEQ multiplex PCR, the repertoire was profiled, and TCRdb retains in-frame clones only, with some absent. This table has hundreds of thousands of clones, roughly 85% appearing once. Germline V gene lookup returns CDR1 LNHDA and CDR2 SQIVND (reference sequence). Germline trimming cut 6 bases from V and 1 base from J; bases unmatched to any gene: 3. The length of the CDR3 is 14 residues. The V gene is TRBV19, the J gene TRBJ2-7, with TRBD2 identical over 10 bases. The material sequenced was peripheral blood. This TCR came from a man between 18 and 35 years old with active or convalescent COVID-19. As DNA, the CDR3 is TGTGCCAGTAGCCCGGGACTAGCGTCCTACGAGCAGTACTTC. Protein: CASSPGLASYEQYF.